Listed below are T cell receptor beta chains from one sample, sequenced in a study of T-cell memory formation after mild COVID-19. TCRdb recomputed calls from the 5' RACE reads with MiXCR, one row per CDR3 protein. This sample has 300,000 to 350,000 distinct CDR3 sequences, with approximately 13% found just once. Specimen: PBMCs or a T cell subset sorted from them (not recorded which). All receptors come from a young man who had mild COVID-19 (a few samples of this study predate the infection). Cell type and time point are not known. Each CDR3 is given with its conserved first and last residue. The order of the fields is clone size, D gene, V gene, J gene, CDR3 protein, CDR3 DNA. D genes are given only for firm matches. The size field is filled for only some rows; it gives once, few, many or a size class.

size: .
D: TRBD2
V: TRBV27
J: TRBJ2-3
CDR3: CASSLEGTSGGWHTQYF
DNA: TGTGCCAGCAGTTTAGAAGGAACTAGCGGGGGTTGGCATACGCAGTATTTT

size: .
D: .
V: TRBV4-3
J: TRBJ2-7
CDR3: CASSQATPGHEQYF
DNA: TGCGCCAGCAGCCAAGCCACCCCGGGCCACGAGCAGTACTTC

size: .
D: TRBD2
V: TRBV6-5
J: TRBJ2-3
CDR3: CASRLAGVADTQYF
DNA: TGTGCCAGCAGACTAGCGGGAGTTGCAGATACGCAGTATTTT

size: .
D: .
V: TRBV7-9
J: TRBJ1-1
CDR3: CASSPRTGADTEAFF
DNA: TGTGCCAGCAGCCCAAGGACGGGGGCGGACACTGAAGCTTTCTTT

size: few
D: .
V: TRBV20-1
J: TRBJ1-2
CDR3: CSARDGRVWWGYTF
DNA: TGCAGTGCTAGAGATGGAAGGGTTTGGTGGGGCTACACCTTC

size: few
D: .
V: TRBV5-1
J: TRBJ1-5
CDR3: CASREGDNQPQHF
DNA: TGCGCCAGCAGAGAGGGGGACAATCAGCCCCAGCATTTT

size: many
D: .
V: TRBV29-1
J: TRBJ2-4
CDR3: CSVEQLAKNIQYF
DNA: TGCAGCGTAGAACAACTAGCCAAAAACATTCAGTACTTC

size: few
D: TRBD2
V: TRBV4-1
J: TRBJ2-5
CDR3: CASSPLGAGGDQETQYF
DNA: TGCGCCAGCAGCCCCCTAGGAGCGGGGGGGGACCAAGAGACCCAGTACTTC

size: .
D: .
V: TRBV20-1
J: TRBJ2-3
CDR3: CSASQQDTDTQYF
DNA: TGCAGTGCTAGTCAGCAGGACACAGATACGCAGTATTTT

size: few
D: TRBD1
V: TRBV12-3/TRBV12-4
J: TRBJ2-1
CDR3: CASSHGTGVDNEQFF
DNA: TGTGCCAGCAGCCACGGGACAGGGGTTGACAATGAGCAGTTCTTC

size: few
D: .
V: TRBV14
J: TRBJ2-1
CDR3: CASSQGFSKGPNEQFF
DNA: TGTGCCAGCAGCCAAGGATTCAGTAAGGGCCCCAATGAGCAGTTCTTC

size: few
D: .
V: TRBV5-1
J: TRBJ2-5
CDR3: CASSPDRNAMVTQYF
DNA: TGCGCCAGCAGCCCGGACCGAAACGCTATGGTGACCCAGTACTTC

size: few
D: .
V: TRBV28
J: TRBJ2-6
CDR3: CASNGLSGANVLTF
DNA: TGTGCCAGCAATGGCCTCTCTGGGGCCAACGTCCTGACTTTC

size: .
D: .
V: TRBV5-1
J: TRBJ2-3
CDR3: CASSPGSQVITDTQYF
DNA: TGCGCCAGCAGCCCCGGGAGCCAGGTGATCACAGATACGCAGTATTTT

size: few
D: .
V: TRBV6-6
J: TRBJ1-1
CDR3: CASSPSRGTEAFF
DNA: TGTGCCAGCAGCCCTAGTCGTGGCACTGAAGCTTTCTTT

size: few
D: .
V: TRBV3-1
J: TRBJ1-1
CDR3: CASSQGITEAFF
DNA: TGTGCCAGCAGCCAAGGAATCACTGAAGCTTTCTTT

size: .
D: .
V: TRBV7-9
J: TRBJ2-1
CDR3: CASSFIDGHIYNEQFF
DNA: TGTGCCAGCAGCTTCATCGATGGACACATTTACAATGAGCAGTTCTTC

size: .
D: .
V: TRBV24-1
J: TRBJ2-2
CDR3: CATDTNTGELFF
DNA: TGTGCCACCGACACGAACACCGGGGAGCTGTTTTTT

size: .
D: .
V: TRBV19
J: TRBJ2-3
CDR3: CASSKGQDTDTQYF
DNA: TGTGCCAGTAGTAAGGGCCAGGACACGGATACGCAGTATTTT

size: .
D: TRBD1
V: TRBV4-2
J: TRBJ1-2
CDR3: CASTTGTGDYGYTF
DNA: TGTGCCAGCACCACGGGGACAGGAGACTATGGCTACACCTTC

size: .
D: .
V: TRBV7-2
J: TRBJ2-5
CDR3: CASSPAGRQETQYF
DNA: TGTGCCAGCAGCCCAGCCGGACGGCAAGAGACCCAGTACTTC

size: .
D: .
V: TRBV7-2
J: TRBJ1-3
CDR3: CASSRSRGAGNTIYF
DNA: TGTGCCAGCAGCCGAAGTCGAGGGGCTGGAAACACCATATATTTT

size: many
D: .
V: TRBV7-9
J: TRBJ2-1
CDR3: CASMEGGFNEQFF
DNA: TGTGCCAGCATGGAGGGTGGGTTCAATGAGCAGTTCTTC

size: .
D: .
V: TRBV4-3
J: TRBJ1-2
CDR3: CASSPVRVRYGYTF
DNA: TGCGCCAGCAGCCCCGTCCGGGTTCGGTATGGCTACACCTTC

size: .
D: .
V: TRBV5-1
J: TRBJ2-6
CDR3: CASRHEDSGANVLTF
DNA: TGCGCCAGCAGACACGAGGACTCTGGGGCCAACGTCCTGACTTTC

size: .
D: TRBD2
V: TRBV6-5
J: TRBJ2-7
CDR3: CASSYRGGRGSSEQYF
DNA: TGTGCCAGCAGTTATCGGGGGGGGAGGGGTTCGTCCGAGCAGTACTTC

size: few
D: .
V: TRBV7-2
J: TRBJ1-1
CDR3: CASSRGTPITEAFF
DNA: TGTGCCAGCAGCAGAGGGACCCCGATCACTGAAGCTTTCTTT

size: few
D: TRBD1
V: TRBV7-9
J: TRBJ1-2
CDR3: CASSSGQGIGGYTF
DNA: TGTGCCAGCAGCTCGGGACAGGGGATTGGAGGCTACACCTTC

size: many
D: .
V: TRBV7-2
J: TRBJ1-1
CDR3: CASSLDPVMNTEAFF
DNA: TGTGCCAGCAGCTTAGACCCGGTAATGAACACTGAAGCTTTCTTT

size: .
D: .
V: TRBV7-2
J: TRBJ1-5
CDR3: CASSLEVSNQPQHF
DNA: TGTGCCAGCAGCTTAGAGGTTAGCAATCAGCCCCAGCATTTT

size: many
D: TRBD1
V: TRBV20-1
J: TRBJ2-5
CDR3: CSARGQYQETQYF
DNA: TGCAGTGCTCGGGGACAGTACCAAGAGACCCAGTACTTC

size: .
D: .
V: TRBV28
J: TRBJ2-3
CDR3: CASTLGALGTDTQYF
DNA: TGTGCCAGCACCTTAGGTGCGTTGGGGACAGATACGCAGTATTTT

size: few
D: .
V: TRBV20-1
J: TRBJ1-5
CDR3: CSARVGAANQPQHF
DNA: TGCAGTGCTAGAGTGGGGGCAGCAAATCAGCCCCAGCATTTT

size: few
D: .
V: TRBV20-1
J: TRBJ2-3
CDR3: CSARDVALVGTQYF
DNA: TGCAGTGCTAGAGATGTGGCCCTAGTGGGGACGCAGTATTTT

size: .
D: .
V: TRBV19
J: TRBJ2-5
CDR3: CASSSQRQGETQYF
DNA: TGTGCCAGTAGCTCCCAGCGGCAGGGGGAGACCCAGTACTTC

size: few
D: .
V: TRBV5-1
J: TRBJ1-1
CDR3: CASRQGWSTEAFF
DNA: TGCGCCAGCAGACAGGGCTGGAGCACTGAAGCTTTCTTT

size: few
D: TRBD2
V: TRBV7-2
J: TRBJ2-5
CDR3: CASLAGVWIGETQYF
DNA: TGTGCCAGCCTAGCGGGGGTATGGATTGGGGAGACCCAGTACTTC

size: few
D: .
V: TRBV19
J: TRBJ2-7
CDR3: CASQLRDGTYEQYF
DNA: TGTGCCAGTCAACTCCGGGACGGGACCTACGAGCAGTACTTC

size: .
D: TRBD2
V: TRBV12-3/TRBV12-4
J: TRBJ2-3
CDR3: CASSHGRTNTDTQYF
DNA: TGTGCCAGCAGCCACGGGAGGACCAACACAGATACGCAGTATTTT

size: .
D: .
V: TRBV6-5
J: TRBJ1-2
CDR3: CASSYSPGADGYTF
DNA: TGTGCCAGCAGTTACTCGCCAGGGGCGGATGGCTACACCTTC

size: few
D: TRBD2
V: TRBV4-1
J: TRBJ2-6
CDR3: CASSSGGLAVSGANVLTF
DNA: TGCGCCAGCAGCTCTGGTGGACTAGCGGTCTCTGGGGCCAACGTCCTGACTTTC

size: many
D: .
V: TRBV7-2
J: TRBJ2-3
CDR3: CASSLSGPSTDTQYF
DNA: TGTGCCAGCAGCTTATCCGGCCCCAGCACAGATACGCAGTATTTT

size: few
D: .
V: TRBV7-9
J: TRBJ2-1
CDR3: CASSWAVEQFF
DNA: TGTGCCAGCAGCTGGGCCGTTGAGCAGTTCTTC

size: few
D: .
V: TRBV19
J: TRBJ1-5
CDR3: CASSTQPGEGRNQPQHF
DNA: TGTGCCAGTAGTACCCAGCCGGGGGAGGGTCGCAATCAGCCCCAGCATTTT

size: few
D: .
V: TRBV19
J: TRBJ1-1
CDR3: CASSTHAPGKAFF
DNA: TGTGCCAGTAGTACACACGCCCCAGGGAAAGCTTTCTTT

size: few
D: .
V: TRBV4-1
J: TRBJ1-5
CDR3: CASSRGQTRSNQPQHF
DNA: TGCGCCAGCAGCCGCGGACAGACTAGGAGCAATCAGCCCCAGCATTTT

size: .
D: .
V: TRBV6-5
J: TRBJ1-2
CDR3: CASSYLRGGYTF
DNA: TGTGCCAGCAGTTACCTTCGGGGGGGCTACACCTTC

size: many
D: .
V: TRBV19
J: TRBJ1-2
CDR3: CASSIPWQGRKSGYTF
DNA: TGTGCCAGTAGTATACCGTGGCAGGGGCGAAAGTCTGGCTACACCTTC

size: .
D: .
V: TRBV14
J: TRBJ1-1
CDR3: CASSKGGVIATEAFF
DNA: TGTGCCAGCAGCAAAGGTGGTGTCATTGCGACTGAAGCTTTCTTT

size: many
D: .
V: TRBV7-2
J: TRBJ2-3
CDR3: CASSPNQRDTQYF
DNA: TGTGCCAGCAGCCCGAACCAACGGGATACGCAGTATTTT